The 11 T cell receptor beta chains below all came from one sample that was sequenced in a study of cytomegalovirus exposure and HLA in healthy donors. PCR amplification relied on 60 Vbeta primers (plus 13 Jbeta primers). Data came from immunoSEQ multiplex PCR; TCRdb stores just in-frame clones and leaves some out. The data contain around 170,000 clones, 76% of them singletons. The specimen sequenced was PBMCs. These receptors were collected from a man younger than 35 in good health and CMV-seronegative.

The V call is TRBV10-3, the J call TRBJ2-7, with 8 bases that match TRBD1. This CDR3 contains 14 residues. With 5 bases clipped from V and 3 bases from J, the junction kept 6 bases outside the gene matches. CDR1 and CDR2 (germline): ENHRY, SYGVKD. The CDR3 DNA sequence: TGTGCCATCAGTCCTCAGGGGGCGGGCTACGAGCAGTACTTC. Translated, it gives CAISPQGAGYEQYF.

Points on this clone: Other DNA sequences in the sample encode the same CDR3. This chain connects TRBV28 to TRBJ1-1; D may be TRBD1 (6 bases). Between the trimmed V and J ends, which lost 5 bases and 0 bases, there was a span of 13 bases. The CDR3 has 15 amino acids. The germline V gene has CDR1 MDHEN and CDR2 SYDVKM. As DNA, the CDR3 is TGTGCCAGCAGTCTCCCAGGACAGTTGAACACTGAAGCTTTCTTT. Translated, it gives CASSLPGQLNTEAFF.

Only a few counts were recorded for this clone. This sequence joins TRBV7-3 and TRBJ2-5; possibly TRBD2 for D (6 bases). V was clipped by 4 bases and J by 4 bases, with 16 bases between them. The CDR3 is made up of 15 amino acids. Germline CDR1 is SGHTA and CDR2 is FQGTGA. CDR3: CASSSLGGRGETQYF. CDR3 DNA sequence: TGTGCCAGCAGCTCCTTGGGGGGTAGGGGAGAGACCCAGTACTTC.

About this clone: A junction end diverges from the germline sequence, so it may reflect a read error. This chain links TRBV7-9 with TRBJ2-7, with D possibly being TRBD1 (5 bases). From germline, CDR1 is SEHNR and CDR2 FQNEAQ (reference sequence). This CDR3 comprises 14 residues. The CDR3 sequence: CSSSLVPGFYEQYF. CDR3 nucleotides: TGTTCCAGCAGCTTAGTGCCAGGGTTTTACGAGCAGTACTTC.

The rearrangement links TRBV5-4 to TRBJ2-7; TRBD2 matches 8 bases. V lost 0 bases and J lost 5; bases outside the gene matches: 7. This CDR3 region has 15 residues. The germline gives CDR1 SGHNT, CDR2 YYREEE (reference sequence). CDR3 residues: CASSLDISGENEQYF. Here the CDR3 DNA reads TGTGCCAGCAGCTTGGATATTAGCGGGGAAAACGAGCAGTACTTC.

The gene calls are TRBV6-1 and TRBJ1-1; tentative D call: TRBD1 (5 bases). Trimming took off 6 bases at V and 7 bases at J, with 12 bases between the two ends. The CDR3 runs to 12 residues. The germline gives CDR1 MNHNS, CDR2 SASEGT. The CDR3, as DNA: TGTGCCAGCAGAAAACCCGACAGTGAAGCTTTCTTT. Residues: CASRKPDSEAFF.

This chain joins TRBV10-3 and TRBJ1-2; 7 bases match TRBD1. The CDR3 has 15 amino acids. The V gene's germline CDR1 is ENHRY and CDR2 SYGVKD. V gave up 3 bases and J gave up 0 bases; unmatched junction bases: 4. CDR3 coding DNA: TGTGCCATCAGTGATTACGGGACAGCTAACTATGGCTACACCTTC. Protein sequence: CAISDYGTANYGYTF.

Only a few counts were recorded for this clone. The sample carries other DNA sequences with the same CDR3. CDR3 nucleotides: TGCAGTGCTTTCTTCCGCGGGACCCAGTACTTC. This gives the protein CSAFFRGTQYF. The chain joins TRBV20-1 to TRBJ2-5; D not resolved. Germline CDR1 reads DFQATT; CDR2 reads SNEGSKA (reference sequence). The V end was cut by 5 bases, the J end by 7 bases, with 11 bases between. This CDR3 contains 11 residues.

The chain links TRBV5-1 to TRBJ2-7, with D uncertain. The germline V gene encodes CDR1 SGHRS and CDR2 YFSETQ. Trimming removed 2 bases from V and 1 base from J, with 13 bases in between. The CDR3 contains 15 residues. CDR3 loop: CASSFGSTTSYEQYF. CDR3 DNA: TGCGCCAGCAGCTTCGGGTCAACTACATCCTACGAGCAGTACTTC.

V is TRBV5-1 and J is TRBJ1-4, with D possibly matching TRBD1 (5 bases). The length of the CDR3 is 17 residues. With 0 bases removed from V and 9 bases from J, the gap between germline ends came to 21 bases. Germline V gene data show CDR1 as SGHRS and CDR2 as YFSETQ. CDR3 DNA sequence: TGCGCCAGCAGCTTGGTGGGGGGAACGTCCTGGTCTCAAAAACTGTTTTTT. The encoded protein is CASSLVGGTSWSQKLFF.

The rearrangement uses TRBV5-1 and TRBJ1-1, with TRBD1 identical over 11 bases. There are 16 residues in the CDR3. From germline, CDR1 is SGHRS and CDR2 YFSETQ. V gave up 4 bases and J gave up 1 base; unmatched junction bases: 6. The CDR3 coding sequence is TGCGCCAGCAGCGTTGGACAGGGGGCCGCGAACACTGAAGCTTTCTTT. This sequence encodes CASSVGQGAANTEAFF.